The 4 T cell receptor beta chains in this list originate from one sample, sequenced in a study of blood T cell repertoires in COVID-19. Some clones are missing from TCRdb's copy, which holds only in-frame ones; the method was immunoSEQ multiplex PCR. This sample has around 270,000 clones, with 80% to 90% found just once. Source material: PBMCs or T cells enriched from blood (not recorded which). Receptors were obtained from a woman between 25 and 40 years old who had recovered from COVID-19.

The V call is TRBV11-2, the J call TRBJ1-3; 7 bases are shared with TRBD1. V dropped 5 bases and J dropped 6; count of bases not matched to a gene: 16. The germline CDR1 and CDR2 sequences are SGHAT and FQNNGV. CDR3 size: 17 residues. CDR3 sequence: CASSPNRGSSFENTIYF. The CDR3, as DNA: TGTGCCAGCAGCCCCAACAGGGGCTCCTCCTTTGAAAACACCATATATTTT.

The J gene is TRBJ2-1, the V gene TRBV6-4, with 7 bases aligning to TRBD2. The trim removed 6 bases at V and 3 bases at J, leaving 11 bases unmatched. CDR1 and CDR2 (germline): MRHNA, SNTAGT. The CDR3 is 16 residues long. CDR3 DNA: TGTGCCAGCAGCGGAGAGGGAGCGGGATACTACAATGAGCAGTTCTTC. Its protein is CASSGEGAGYYNEQFF.

The chain joins TRBV2 to TRBJ2-3, with 9 bases aligning to TRBD2. After removal of 5 bases from V and 0 bases from J, the junction contained 3 bases not matched to a gene. The CDR3 length is 15 residues. In germline, CDR1 is SNHLY, CDR2 FYNNEI. The CDR3 is CASSSTSGSTDTQYF. Here the CDR3 DNA reads TGTGCCAGCAGTTCGACTAGCGGTAGCACAGATACGCAGTATTTT.

The chain uses TRBV28 and TRBJ2-3; perhaps TRBD2 as D (5 bases). V was trimmed by 5 bases and J by 3 bases, leaving 18 bases between them. Germline-derived CDR1 and CDR2 are MDHEN and SYDVKM. The CDR3 length is 16 residues. CDR3 region: CASSPLPGRRTDTQYF. CDR3 nucleotide sequence: TGTGCCAGCAGTCCCCTACCGGGTAGGAGGACAGATACGCAGTATTTT. The full variable domain, rest sourced from reference TRBV28 and TRBJ2-3, is DVKVTQSSRYLVKRTGEKVFLECVQDMDHENMFWYRQDPGLGLRLIYFSYDVKMKEKGDIPEGYSVSREKKERFSLILESASTNQTSMYLCASSPLPGRRTDTQYFGPGTRLTVL.